Listed below are T cell receptor beta chains from one sample, sequenced in a study of spatial heterogeneity in lung cancer. Each CDR3 protein is one row after TCRdb ran MiXCR on the 5' RACE reads. The data show about 60,000 distinct CDR3 sequences, roughly 7.9% seen once. The starting material was PBMCs, obtained at surgery. The receptors here all came from a female donor with early-stage non-small cell lung cancer. Both conserved end residues are part of each CDR3. D genes are given only for firm matches. Size values are once, few and many counts, or a class for expanded clones, and some rows have none.

D: TRBD2
V: TRBV11-1
size: NA
J: TRBJ2-3
CDR3: CASSFSGGATDTQYF
DNA: TGTGCCAGCAGCTTCAGCGGGGGGGCGACAGATACGCAGTATTTT

D: TRBD2
V: TRBV20-1
size: few
J: TRBJ2-1
CDR3: CSAPGLAGVYNEQFF
DNA: TGCAGTGCTCCCGGACTAGCGGGAGTTTACAATGAGCAGTTCTTC

D: NA
V: TRBV24-1
size: few
J: TRBJ2-1
CDR3: CATSDQDRLRGNEQFF
DNA: TGTGCCACCAGTGACCAGGACCGGTTAAGGGGCAATGAGCAGTTCTTC

D: TRBD2
V: TRBV29-1
size: many
J: TRBJ2-1
CDR3: CSAGAGGPYNEQFF
DNA: TGCAGCGCCGGAGCGGGAGGCCCCTACAATGAGCAGTTCTTC

D: TRBD1
V: TRBV5-1
size: medium-sized
J: TRBJ1-4
CDR3: CASSPDRGGLNEKLFF
DNA: TGCGCCAGCAGTCCCGACAGGGGCGGGCTTAATGAAAAACTGTTTTTT

D: NA
V: TRBV10-3
size: NA
J: TRBJ2-5
CDR3: CAISESNRMETQYF
DNA: TGTGCCATCAGTGAGTCGAATAGGATGGAGACCCAGTACTTC

D: NA
V: TRBV6-1
size: many
J: TRBJ1-1
CDR3: CASERGMDTEAFF
DNA: TGTGCCAGCGAGAGGGGGATGGACACTGAAGCTTTCTTT

D: NA
V: TRBV5-1
size: NA
J: TRBJ1-6
CDR3: CASSSDRPNSPLHF
DNA: TGCGCCAGCAGCTCTGACAGACCTAATTCACCCCTCCACTTT

D: NA
V: TRBV12-3/TRBV12-4
size: many
J: TRBJ1-5
CDR3: CASSLGSGDQPQHF
DNA: TGTGCCAGCAGTTTAGGTTCTGGGGACCAGCCCCAGCATTTT

D: NA
V: TRBV12-3/TRBV12-4
size: NA
J: TRBJ1-2
CDR3: CASLRARGGSYGYTF
DNA: TGTGCCAGCCTCCGGGCCAGGGGCGGCTCCTATGGCTACACCTTC

D: NA
V: TRBV10-3
size: NA
J: TRBJ1-1
CDR3: CAISEWGNTEAFF
DNA: TGTGCCATCAGTGAGTGGGGGAACACTGAAGCTTTCTTT

D: NA
V: TRBV12-3/TRBV12-4
size: few
J: TRBJ1-5
CDR3: CASSLGVGQPQHF
DNA: TGTGCCAGCAGTTTAGGGGTGGGTCAGCCCCAGCATTTT

D: NA
V: TRBV2
size: many
J: TRBJ1-4
CDR3: CAAGRGADEKLFF
DNA: TGTGCCGCGGGACGGGGCGCAGATGAAAAACTGTTTTTT